This TCR beta chain was sequenced in a study of shared clonotypes between healthy human individuals. Libraries were prepared by immunoSEQ multiplex PCR; TCRdb keeps only in-frame clonotypes and omits some of them. The sample consists of hundreds of thousands of clones, roughly 95% of them appearing once. This CDR3 region has 14 residues. Germline V CDR1 and CDR2: SGHTA, FQGNSA. The material sequenced was naive CD4+ T cells sorted from blood. This sample's subset: CD45RA+ positively selected. This rearrangement joins TRBV7-2 to TRBJ2-5; 7 nucleotides match TRBD2. With the DNA end fitting TRBJ2-7 better, the J assignment may be wrong. The source of this sequence is a woman aged 25 to 45 in good health. CDR3 sequence reads: CASSRRTRGYEQYF. CDR3 in DNA: TGTGCCAGCAGCCGTCGGACTAGGGGTTACGAGCAGTACTTC.